A single sample gave rise to the 12 T cell receptor beta chains below, sequenced in a study of CD8+ T cells in alopecia areata. Alopecia areata patients had lesional scalp punch biopsies and peripheral blood taken from them. It was cDNA, reverse transcribed from extracted RNA, that served as the sequencing template. Assay used: immunoSEQ multiplex PCR; TCRdb lists only in-frame clones, some missing. The sample carries about 12,000 clones, 56% recorded once. The sample consisted of skin. These receptors were collected from a human donor with alopecia areata.

The V gene is TRBV27, the J gene TRBJ2-7; D gene uncertain. The germline gives CDR1 MNHEY, CDR2 SMNVEV (reference sequence). The V gene lost 8 bases and the J gene lost 1 base, with 6 bases spanning the gap. The CDR3 runs to 11 residues. CDR3 sequence (DNA): TGTGCCAGCGGGAAATCCTACGAGCAGTACTTC. Residues: CASGKSYEQYF.

The chain uses TRBV5-5 and TRBJ2-1; D is unclear. Germline V gene sequence: CDR1 SGHKS, CDR2 YYEKEE (reference sequence). This CDR3 comprises 16 residues. The ends were cut back, 2 bases at V and 8 bases at J, with 20 bases in the middle. CDR3 sequence reads: CASSFRPSHGRDEQFF. For the CDR3, the DNA is TGTGCCAGCAGCTTTAGACCCTCCCACGGTAGGGATGAGCAGTTCTTC.

This clone occurred a few times. The chain employs TRBV28 and TRBJ2-1, with D perhaps being TRBD1 or TRBD2 (5 bases each). Germline CDR1 and CDR2: MDHEN and SYDVKM. The CDR3 covers 16 residues. Trimming stripped 6 bases from V and 0 bases from J, with 15 bases between. The CDR3 loop is CASSWDGYFSYNEQFF. In DNA form, the CDR3 reads TGTGCCAGCAGCTGGGACGGGTACTTCTCCTACAATGAGCAGTTCTTC.

This clone was seen more than once but under ten times. The V call is TRBV5-1, the J call TRBJ2-3; TRBD1 or TRBD2 may be the D gene (5 bases each). Trimming took 2 bases from V and 1 from J, leaving 11 bases between them. This CDR3 contains 15 residues. Germline V gene sequence: CDR1 SGHRS, CDR2 YFSETQ. Here the CDR3 reads CASSFRDQGTDTQYF. For the CDR3, the DNA is TGCGCCAGCAGCTTCCGGGACCAAGGCACAGATACGCAGTATTTT. The full variable domain, with the rest looked up from reference TRBV5-1 and TRBJ2-3, is KAGVTQTPRYLIKTRGQQVTLSCSPISGHRSVSWYQQTPGQGLQFLFEYFSETQRNKGNFPGRFSGRQFSNSRSEMNVSTLELGDSALYLCASSFRDQGTDTQYFGPGTRLTVL.

Only one count was recorded for this clone. The chain is built from TRBV27 and TRBJ1-1; D not certain. CDR3 length equals 14 residues. V was pared by 0 bases and J by 2 bases, with 7 bases between. Germline V gene sequence: CDR1 MNHEY, CDR2 SMNVEV (reference sequence). In DNA form, the CDR3 reads TGTGCCAGCAGTTTATCGACACGAAACACTGAAGCTTTCTTT. This gives the protein CASSLSTRNTEAFF.

This clone was seen a few times. This chain connects TRBV7-2 to TRBJ2-3, with 14 bases lining up with TRBD2. The CDR3 is 18 amino acids. V trimming: 4 bases; J trimming: 4 bases; junction bases outside the gene matches: 10. Germline loops: CDR1 SGHTA, CDR2 FQGNSA. Here the CDR3 reads CASSSHMTSGGAADTQYF. The CDR3, as DNA: TGTGCCAGCAGCTCACATATGACTAGCGGGGGGGCCGCAGATACGCAGTATTTT.

This clone was detected only a few times. J is TRBJ2-4 and V is TRBV4-1, with D perhaps matching TRBD1 (5 bases). CDR1 and CDR2 from the germline V gene are MGHRA and YSYEKL. The CDR3 spans 13 residues. V lost 6 bases and J 8 bases, leaving 14 bases between the germline ends. CDR3: CASSFGASDIQYF. DNA for the CDR3: TGCGCCAGCAGTTTTGGGGCCTCAGACATTCAGTACTTC.

The chain employs TRBV6-5 and TRBJ2-1; D not resolved. Germline CDR1 MNHEY, CDR2 SVGAGI. There are 13 residues in the CDR3. Trimming removed 6 bases at V and 5 bases at J, with 11 bases between. The chain's CDR3 is CASRPDPNNEQFF. CDR3 in DNA: TGTGCCAGCAGACCCGACCCCAACAATGAGCAGTTCTTC.

The rearrangement joins TRBV5-5 to TRBJ2-1; 8 bases are shared with TRBD2. CDR1 and CDR2 from the germline V gene are SGHKS and YYEKEE (reference sequence). The CDR3 extends over 12 amino acids. V lost 4 bases to trimming and J lost 10 bases; unmatched junction nucleotides: 4. The CDR3 is CASSPGGSEQFF. DNA for the CDR3: TGTGCCAGCAGCCCGGGGGGGTCCGAGCAGTTCTTC.

This clone appeared a few times. CDR3 sequence reads: CASSALRGEDTQYF. Written as DNA, the CDR3 is TGTGCCAGCTCGGCGCTGAGGGGTGAAGATACGCAGTATTTT. This chain links TRBV18 with TRBJ2-3; D may be TRBD1 or TRBD2 (5 bases each). The V gene lost 6 bases and the J gene lost 5 bases, with 15 bases spanning the gap. The germline gives CDR1 KGHSH, CDR2 LQKENI. This CDR3 region has 14 residues.

This clone is classed as medium-sized. The chain is built from TRBV7-2 and TRBJ1-5; weak D call: TRBD1 (5 bases). Germline V gives CDR1 SGHTA, CDR2 FQGNSA. Between the trimmed V and J ends, which lost 1 base and 4 bases, there was a span of 11 bases. The length of the CDR3 is 15 residues. Here the CDR3 reads CASSLEGDVNQPQHF. For the CDR3, the DNA is TGTGCCAGCAGCTTAGAAGGGGACGTAAATCAGCCCCAGCATTTT.

The rearrangement uses TRBV5-4 and TRBJ2-7; D ambiguous. CDR1 SGHNT and CDR2 YYREEE come from the germline V gene (reference sequence). The CDR3 consists of 14 residues. Trimming shortened V by 2 bases and J by 0 bases, and 9 bases separated the two germline ends. DNA for the CDR3: TGTGCCAGCAGCTTACAGAGTAACTCCTACGAGCAGTACTTC. Amino acids: CASSLQSNSYEQYF.